This TCR beta chain derives from a study of CD8 T cells in ankylosing spondylitis. Molecular-barcoded quantitative 5'-RACE produced these TCR beta libraries. Using its own MiXCR run on the 5' RACE reads, TCRdb lists one record per CDR3 protein. Of around 42,000 distinct CDR3 sequences listed, roughly 2.5% are singletons. V trimming: 4 bases; J trimming: 3 bases; junction bases outside the gene matches: 8. Looked up from germline, CDR1 is SGDLS and CDR2 is YYNGEE. CDR3 length: 16 residues. This clonotype was observed at least ten times. The J gene is TRBJ2-5, the V gene TRBV9; TRBD2 agrees at 11 bases. The receptor's source is a male donor with ankylosing spondylitis or in good health (not recorded which). The sequencing input was blood, either unsorted or a sorted T cell fraction (not recorded which). The CDR3 sequence: CASSPRVTSGKETQYF. CDR3 bases: TGTGCCAGCAGCCCCCGAGTGACTAGCGGGAAAGAGACCCAGTACTTC.